Each of the 20 T cell receptor beta chains below was sequenced from the same sample in a study of regulatory T cells in long-lasting Graves disease. Assembly of TCR beta libraries relied on iRepertoire HTBI primers together with Arm-PCR of CDR3 regions. A single record per CDR3 protein comes from TCRdb applying MiXCR to the multiplex PCR reads. The table has about 360,000 distinct CDR3 sequences, about 17% seen once; the top ten hold about 19%. Documented time point: newly diagnosed GD, antithyroid drugs for less than 3 months. Preparation of the TCR library used RNA extracted from PBMCs. This same sample was also part of a study on T cells in Graves' hyperthyroidism and ophthalmopathy.

The specimen was peripheral blood mononuclear cells (PBMCs), collected at new diagnosis, from a patient treated with antithyroid drugs. The receptors were sampled from a woman aged 18-35 years with Graves disease.

This chain links TRBV20-1 with TRBJ2-1, with TRBD2 identical over 8 bases. V lost 5 bases to trimming and J lost 4 bases; unmatched junction nucleotides: 1. The CDR3 is 12 amino acids. CDR1 is DFQATT, CDR2 SNEGSKA, per germline (reference sequence). CDR3 nucleotide sequence: TGCAGTGCTCAGCGGGAGTACAATGAGCAGTTCTTC. As protein: CSAQREYNEQFF.

This clonotype was observed many times. CDR3: CASSPRDRREDTEAFF. The CDR3 DNA is TGTGCCAGCAGCCCAAGGGACAGGCGGGAGGACACTGAAGCTTTCTTT. The rearrangement joins TRBV5-5 to TRBJ1-1; 8 nucleotides agree with TRBD1. The CDR3 extends over 16 amino acids. Germline loops: CDR1 SGHKS, CDR2 YYEKEE (reference sequence). V dropped 4 bases and J dropped 3; count of bases not matched to a gene: 11.

The sample holds many counts of this clonotype. The chain couples TRBV7-9 to TRBJ2-7; TRBD2 might be the D (5 bases). This CDR3 is 12 amino acids long. V was pared by 5 bases and J by 3 bases, with 8 bases between. Germline CDR1 SEHNR, CDR2 FQNEAQ (reference sequence). The CDR3 here is CASSPRDYEQYF. As DNA, the CDR3 is TGTGCCAGCAGCCCCCGGGACTACGAGCAGTACTTC. The complete variable domain, with remaining parts taken from reference TRBV7-9 and TRBJ2-7, reads DTGVSQNPRHKITKRGQNVTFRCDPISEHNRLYWYRQTLGQGPEFLTYFQNEAQLEKSRLLSDRFSAERPKGSFSTLEIQRTEQGDSAMYLCASSPRDYEQYFGPGTRLTVT.

This clonotype showed up many times. V gene TRBV5-1 combines with J gene TRBJ1-6, with D unresolved. The germline V gene encodes CDR1 SGHRS and CDR2 YFSETQ. The CDR3 is 14 amino acids. Deletions cut 5 bases from V and 7 bases from J, with 13 bases between. The CDR3 DNA follows: TGCGCCAGCAGAGCAGAAGGGAACAATTCACCCCTCCACTTT. As protein: CASRAEGNNSPLHF. Full variable domain (missing parts from reference TRBV5-1 and TRBJ1-6): KAGVTQTPRYLIKTRGQQVTLSCSPISGHRSVSWYQQTPGQGLQFLFEYFSETQRNKGNFPGRFSGRQFSNSRSEMNVSTLELGDSALYLCASRAEGNNSPLHFGNGTRLTVT.

On this clonotype: One end of the junction fails to match germline, which may point to a read error. This chain connects TRBV5-6 to TRBJ2-1; tentative D call: TRBD2 (6 bases). The CDR3 has 14 residues. The germline V gene encodes CDR1 SGHDT and CDR2 YYEEEE. Written as DNA, the CDR3 is TGTGCCAGCAGTTTGGGACTTTCCTACAATGAGCAGTTCTTC. As protein: CASSLGLSYNEQFF.

This clonotype was observed once. A read error is the likely source, as a far larger clone sits one nucleotide away. The rearrangement uses TRBV7-2 and TRBJ2-3; perhaps TRBD2 as D (6 bases). Deletions cut 6 bases from V and 1 base from J, with 17 bases between. The CDR3 runs 16 residues. The germline V gene encodes CDR1 SGHTA and CDR2 FQGNSA. Here the CDR3 reads CASSSTSGGGTDTQYF. CDR3 DNA: TGTGCCAGCAGTTCAACGTCCGGCGGGGGCACAGATACGCAGTATTTT.

This clonotype was seen repeatedly, ten times or more. This chain joins TRBV6-2 or TRBV6-3 and TRBJ2-1; TRBD1 matches at 10 bases. V trimming: 6 bases; J trimming: 4 bases; junction bases outside the gene matches: 3. Looked up from germline, CDR1 is MNHEY and CDR2 is SVGEGT. CDR3 length: 14 residues. The CDR3 loop is CASRGTGEYNEQFF. In DNA form, the CDR3 reads TGTGCCAGCAGGGGGACAGGGGAATACAATGAGCAGTTCTTC.

Note on this clonotype: A read error is the likely source, as a far larger clone sits one nucleotide away. The chain couples TRBV28 to TRBJ2-1; the D is unclear. The length of the CDR3 is 11 residues. With 7 bases removed from V and 10 bases from J, the gap between germline ends came to 11 bases. Germline CDR1 is MDHEN and CDR2 is SYDVKM. This CDR3 is CASTAAYEQFF. CDR3 nucleotides: TGTGCCAGCACTGCGGCCTACGAGCAGTTCTTC.

This clonotype was observed at least ten times. V and J are TRBV19 and TRBJ2-7; no reliable D call. The CDR3 covers 16 residues. Germline CDR1 is LNHDA and CDR2 is SQIVND (reference sequence). Trimming took 5 bases from V and 4 from J, leaving 21 bases between them. The CDR3 loop is CASSFGSVLAEYEQYF. The CDR3 DNA reads as TGTGCCAGTAGTTTCGGGTCAGTACTGGCCGAATACGAGCAGTACTTC.

This clonotype was seen ten or more times. V gene TRBV10-2 combines with J gene TRBJ2-1; 9 nucleotides align to TRBD1. Germline trimming cut 1 base from V and 9 bases from J; bases unmatched to any gene: 10. The CDR3 runs 16 residues. Germline V gene data show CDR1 as WSHSY and CDR2 as SAAADI. The DNA of the CDR3 is TGCGCCAGCAGTGAGTTGATCGGGACAGGGACTACTGAGCAGTTCTTC. Its protein product is CASSELIGTGTTEQFF.

The sample holds many counts of this clonotype. This chain connects TRBV20-1 to TRBJ1-2, with TRBD1 as a possible D gene (6 bases). The CDR3 has 13 residues. Germline assignment: CDR1 DFQATT and CDR2 SNEGSKA (reference sequence). V dropped 8 bases and J dropped 0 bases, with 13 bases sitting between them. The CDR3 nucleotides read TGCAGTCCCGGGGGGGCAGCTAACTATGGCTACACCTTC. Protein sequence: CSPGGAANYGYTF.

This clonotype appeared many times. The chain is built from TRBV12-3 or TRBV12-4 and TRBJ2-2; 7 bases match TRBD2. V lost 2 bases and J lost 7; bases outside the gene matches: 1. This CDR3 is 13 amino acids long. CDR3 sequence: CASSLWGGGELFF. The CDR3 DNA sequence: TGTGCCAGCAGTTTATGGGGGGGCGGGGAGCTGTTTTTT.

Concerning this clonotype: No conserved phenylalanine or tryptophan ends this CDR3, so it is likely a read error. The chain uses TRBV24-1 and TRBJ2-1, with D tentatively TRBD1 or TRBD2 (5 bases each). The length of the CDR3 is 14 residues. V lost 7 bases and J 2 bases, leaving 11 bases between the germline ends. Looked up from germline, CDR1 is KGHDR and CDR2 is SFDVKD. CDR3 in DNA: TGTGCCACCAGCCCGGGACCGACCTACAATGAGCAGTTCCTC. Protein product: CATSPGPTYNEQFL.

This clonotype was seen ten or more times. This sequence joins TRBV7-3 and TRBJ2-7, with TRBD1 matching over 7 bases. The CDR3 extends over 18 amino acids. Germline lookup yields CDR1 SGHTA and CDR2 FQGTGA. The V segment lost 3 bases and the J segment 0 bases; nucleotides outside the gene matches: 14. DNA of the CDR3: TGTGCCAGCAGCTTCGTCGGGAACCACTCAGGGGGCTCCTACGAGCAGTACTTC. The encoded protein is CASSFVGNHSGGSYEQYF. Combining the CDR3 with reference TRBV7-3 and TRBJ2-7 gives the whole variable domain GAGVSQTPSNKVTEKGKYVELRCDPISGHTALYWYRQSLGQGPEFLIYFQGTGAADDSGLPNDRFFAVRPEGSVSTLKIQRTERGDSAVYLCASSFVGNHSGGSYEQYFGPGTRLTVT.

This clonotype came up many times. The junction departs from germline at one end; a sequencing error may be responsible. The chain links TRBV2 to TRBJ1-6, with a tentative D call TRBD1 (5 bases). This CDR3 is built from 15 residues. Per the germline V gene, CDR1 is SNHLY and CDR2 is FYNNEI. The CDR3 bases are TGTGCCAGCAATGAAGGGACCCTATATAATTCACCCCTCCACTTT. Translated, it gives CASNEGTLYNSPLHF.

The count of this clonotype is one. The chain links TRBV2 to TRBJ2-5; 9 nucleotides match TRBD1. With V trimmed by 6 bases and J by 5 bases, 10 bases remained unmatched. CDR1 is SNHLY, CDR2 FYNNEI, per germline. CDR3 length: 15 residues. The CDR3 nucleotides are TGTGCCAGCAGGGAACCGGGACAGGGTGAGGAGACCCAGTACTTC. It is translated as CASREPGQGEETQYF.

This clonotype was counted ten times or more. The gene calls are TRBV6-1 and TRBJ2-1; 10 bases agree with TRBD2. Trimming removed 2 bases from V and 7 bases from J; junction bases left unmatched: 5. The CDR3 runs 15 residues. Germline CDR1 is MNHNS and CDR2 is SASEGT. The CDR3 protein is CASSELAGAGNEQFF. DNA of the CDR3: TGTGCCAGCAGTGAACTAGCGGGAGCTGGTAATGAGCAGTTCTTC.

This clonotype has ten or more counts. This rearrangement joins TRBV3-1 to TRBJ2-2, with TRBD2 as a possible D gene (6 bases). The CDR3 runs to 15 residues. Germline assignment: CDR1 LGHDT and CDR2 YNNKEL (reference sequence). Trimming removed 7 bases from V and 2 bases from J, with 14 bases in between. The CDR3 spells CASKSGGINTGELFF. CDR3 DNA sequence: TGTGCCAGCAAGTCGGGCGGGATCAACACCGGGGAGCTGTTTTTT. The variable domain in full, with the rest retrieved from reference TRBV3-1 and TRBJ2-2, is DTAVSQTPKYLVTQMGNDKSIKCEQNLGHDTMYWYKQDSKKFLKIMFSYNNKELIINETVPNRFSPKSPDKAHLNLHINSLELGDSAVYFCASKSGGINTGELFFGEGSRLTVL.

This clonotype was picked up a small number of times. The chain employs TRBV20-1 and TRBJ2-7; 7 bases are a match to TRBD2. The J segment lost 6 bases and the V segment lost 5 bases, leaving 13 bases of the junction unmatched. Germline lookup yields CDR1 DFQATT and CDR2 SNEGSKA (reference sequence). The CDR3 spans 14 residues. CDR3 bases: TGCAGTGCTCGCCTCGAGCGGGAATGGGGCGAGCAGTACTTC. Translated: CSARLEREWGEQYF.

This clonotype was detected ten times or more. The rearrangement links TRBV2 to TRBJ2-2; a possible D gene is TRBD2 (5 bases). The length of the CDR3 is 13 residues. V lost 7 bases to trimming and J lost 2 bases, with 8 bases between them. Looked up from germline, CDR1 is SNHLY and CDR2 is FYNNEI. The CDR3 protein is CASNGLNTGELFF. CDR3 nucleotides: TGTGCCAGCAACGGACTTAACACCGGGGAGCTGTTTTTT.